A selection of T cell receptor beta chains follows, all from one sample in a study of T cell responses to AZD1222 COVID-19 vaccine. Libraries were prepared by immunoSEQ multiplex PCR; TCRdb keeps only in-frame clonotypes and omits some of them. Of just over 150,000 clones listed, 80% to 90% are singletons. This material consisted of peripheral blood, taken 28 days after the second AZD1222 dose. These receptors all come from an adult who received the AZD1222 COVID-19 vaccine. The CDR3 runs from the conserved cysteine through the conserved F or W. Fields, in order: clone size, D gene, J gene, V gene, CDR3 length, CDR3 DNA, CDR3 protein. The D gene is left open where the match is weak. Clone size is not always given. Where it is, it says once, few, many or a class for expanded clones.

>-|TRBD1|TRBJ1-2|TRBV5-4|16
TGTGCCAGCAGCTTGGGCCCGACAGGGGCTAACTATGGCTACACCTTC
CASSLGPTGANYGYTF
>-|-|TRBJ1-4|TRBV7-2|14
TGTGCCAGCAGCTCGACAGGCGGATACGAAAAACTGTTTTTT
CASSSTGGYEKLFF
>-|-|TRBJ2-5|TRBV7-2|14
TGTGCCAGCAGCTTAGGGGGGGCAGGGGAGACCCAGTACTTC
CASSLGGAGETQYF
>-|-|TRBJ1-1|TRBV10-3|15
TGTGCCATCAGTGCTTTACAGGTTCGGAACACTGAAGCTTTCTTT
CAISALQVRNTEAFF
>-|-|TRBJ1-1|TRBV1|13
TGCACCAGCAGCCAAGCGGAGACAGAAAAAGCTTTCTTT
CTSSQAETEKAFF
>-|-|TRBJ2-2|TRBV10-3|14
TGTGCCATCAGGGGGGGAGGGAACACCGGGGAGCTGTTTTTT
CAIRGGGNTGELFF
>-|TRBD1|TRBJ2-5|TRBV5-1|14
TGCGCCAGCAGCTCCAGGGGACAGGTAGAGACCCAGTACTTC
CASSSRGQVETQYF
>-|-|TRBJ1-2|TRBV28|15
TGTGCCAGCAGTATATCCGGGACAAGAAACTATGGCTACACCTTC
CASSISGTRNYGYTF
>-|-|TRBJ2-3|TRBV5-4|15
TGTGCCAGCAGCTTGGGCGACTCCCCGCACGGTACGCAGTATTTT
CASSLGDSPHGTQYF
>-|TRBD1|TRBJ2-2|TRBV5-1|15
TGCGCCAGCAGCCTATCGGGACAGAGCACCGGGGAGCTGTTTTTT
CASSLSGQSTGELFF
>-|-|TRBJ2-7|TRBV18|12
TGTGCCAGCTCACAGGGGACCTACGAGCAGTACTTC
CASSQGTYEQYF
>-|-|TRBJ1-2|TRBV6-5|13
TGTGCCAGCAGTTACGGCGGTTTGTATGGCTACACCTTC
CASSYGGLYGYTF
>-|TRBD1|TRBJ2-7|TRBV23-1|16
TGCGCCAGCAGTCGACCGGACAGGGGGCTCTCCTACGAGCAGTACTTC
CASSRPDRGLSYEQYF
>few|-|TRBJ2-3|TRBV9|14
TGTGCCAGCAGCGGGTCGTGGGGCACAGATACGCAGTATTTT
CASSGSWGTDTQYF
>-|-|TRBJ1-5|TRBV5-6|16
TGTGCCAGCACCACCCTGGGGGGTCCTAGCAATCAGCCCCAGCATTTT
CASTTLGGPSNQPQHF
>-|TRBD1|TRBJ1-6|TRBV28|15
TGTGCCAGCAGTTTTTGGACAGGATATAATTCACCCCTCCACTTT
CASSFWTGYNSPLHF
>-|-|TRBJ2-1|TRBV21-1|17
TGTGCCAGCAGCTACAGACTATCCACCAACTCATACAATGAGCAGTTCTTC
CASSYRLSTNSYNEQFF
>-|TRBD1|TRBJ1-4|TRBV18|13
TGTGCCAGCTCAGGCAGGGGGCGCGAAAAACTGTTTTTT
CASSGRGREKLFF
>-|-|TRBJ2-6|TRBV19|16
TGTGCCAGTGACTACGCAGGAGCGTCTGGGGCCAACGTCCTGACTTTC
CASDYAGASGANVLTF
>-|-|TRBJ1-2|TRBV6-5|15
TGTGCCAGCAGCTCCGGGACTGACCAGGTCGGGGGCTACACCTTC
CASSSGTDQVGGYTF
>-|TRBD2|TRBJ2-1|TRBV4-3|15
TGCGCCAGCAGCTCCGGACTAGCGGGAAAATATGAGCAGTTCTTC
CASSSGLAGKYEQFF
>-|TRBD1|TRBJ1-5|TRBV9|15
TGTGCCAGCAGCGTAGACGGGGCAGGGGGACAGCCCCAGCATTTT
CASSVDGAGGQPQHF
>-|-|TRBJ1-2|TRBV29-1|12
TGCAGCGTTGAAGGGGGGAAAGGGGGCTACACCTTC
CSVEGGKGGYTF
>once|TRBD1|TRBJ2-5|TRBV5-1|16
TGCGCCAGCAGCTTGGCCGGGACAGGGGGCGGTGGGACCCAGTACTTC
CASSLAGTGGGGTQYF
>-|TRBD1|TRBJ2-6|TRBV29-1|17
TGCAGCGTTGACTGGGACAGTTTCCCTTCTGGGGCCAACGTCCTGACTTTC
CSVDWDSFPSGANVLTF
>-|TRBD2|TRBJ2-5|TRBV5-8|17
TGTGCCAGCAGCCCCGGGACTAGCGGGAGGTACCAAGAGACCCAGTACTTC
CASSPGTSGRYQETQYF
>once|TRBD1|TRBJ1-4|TRBV7-6|15
TGTGCCAGCAGCTTAGCGGGACAGCGTAATGAAAAACTGTTTTTT
CASSLAGQRNEKLFF
>-|TRBD1|TRBJ1-2|TRBV5-1|17
TGCGCCAGCAGCTTGGTGACAGGGGAACGCCTTAGCTATGGCTACACCTTC
CASSLVTGERLSYGYTF
>few|TRBD1|TRBJ1-6|TRBV11-2|14
TGTGCCAGCACCCACAGGGGTTATAATTCACCCCTCCACTTT
CASTHRGYNSPLHF
>-|-|TRBJ2-3|TRBV18|16
TGTGCCAGCTCACCCCTGGACTCCCTTGCCACAGATACGCAGTATTTT
CASSPLDSLATDTQYF
>-|TRBD1|TRBJ2-2|TRBV6-5|14
TGTGCCAGCAGCTCCGGGACAGGCTTCGGGGAGCTGTTTTTT
CASSSGTGFGELFF
>-|-|TRBJ1-4|TRBV14|15
TGTGCCAGCAGCCAAGCTCCCAGCCCTAATGAAAAACTGTTTTTT
CASSQAPSPNEKLFF
>-|-|TRBJ2-7|TRBV7-2|16
TGTGCCAGCAGCTTAGGACAGCACATACTTTCCTACGAGCAGTACTTC
CASSLGQHILSYEQYF
>-|TRBD2|TRBJ2-7|TRBV29-1|14
TGCAGCGTCGCCTATAGCGGGAGGACCTACGAGCAGTACTTC
CSVAYSGRTYEQYF
>-|TRBD1|TRBJ1-3|TRBV19|15
TGTGCCACAGTGGGAGGGGGCTGGACTGGAAACACCATATATTTT
CATVGGGWTGNTIYF
>-|-|TRBJ2-7|TRBV28|12
TGTGCCAGCAGTTTCCAAAACTACGAGCAGTACTTC
CASSFQNYEQYF
>-|-|TRBJ1-2|TRBV6-2/TRBV6-3|13
TGTGCCAGCAGTCAAGGGGCCCCGCATGGCTACACCTTC
CASSQGAPHGYTF
>-|-|TRBJ2-7|TRBV29-1|12
TGCAGCGTTGGTGTAGGGATCGGCGAGCAGTACTTC
CSVGVGIGEQYF
>-|TRBD2|TRBJ2-7|TRBV10-3|14
TGTGCCATCGGTCAACTAGCGGGAGTGAACGAGCAGTACTTC
CAIGQLAGVNEQYF
>-|TRBD1|TRBJ2-2|TRBV3-1/TRBV3-2|15
TGTGCCAGCAGCCCGACAGGGGGGAACACCGGGGAGCTGTTTTTT
CASSPTGGNTGELFF
>-|TRBD1|TRBJ1-2|TRBV3-1/TRBV3-2|16
TGTGCCAGCAGCCAAGAGATCTGGGACAGATACAATGGCTACACCTTC
CASSQEIWDRYNGYTF
>-|TRBD1|TRBJ2-7|TRBV6-5|13
TGTGCCAGCAGTAGCCCGGACAGGGGAAATTCGTACTTC
CASSSPDRGNSYF
>-|-|TRBJ2-5|TRBV15|15
TGTGCCACCAGCAGAGGAGGGGCAGGCCAAGAGACCCAGTACTTC
CATSRGGAGQETQYF
>-|TRBD1|TRBJ2-7|TRBV29-1|13
TGCAGCGTTGAACCTACAGGGGCCTACGAGCAGTACTTC
CSVEPTGAYEQYF